This is a list of T cell receptor beta chains from one sample in a study of control samples from healthy donors and cancer patients. The repertoire was sequenced with immunoSEQ multiplex PCR; TCRdb's copy has only in-frame clones and lacks some. Its table records some 190,000 clones. The sequenced material came from blood. These receptors all come from a woman aged 30 to 39 in good health. CDR3s include the opening cysteine and the closing phenylalanine or tryptophan. The D gene is left open where the match is weak.

D	J	V	CDR3	DNA
.	TRBJ2-2	TRBV7-9	CASSSTPNTGELFF	TGTGCCAGCAGCTCTACACCGAACACCGGGGAGCTGTTTTTT
TRBD1	TRBJ1-1	TRBV2	CASRYRGRGLIRNTEAFF	TGTGCCAGCAGATACAGGGGGCGAGGATTGATACGGAACACTGAAGCTTTCTTT
TRBD1	TRBJ1-2	TRBV27	CASSPDRGHGYTF	TGTGCCAGCAGTCCGGACAGGGGGCATGGCTACACCTTC
TRBD1	TRBJ2-7	TRBV10-3	CAITAGGGEQYF	TGTGCCATCACCGCAGGGGGCGGCGAGCAGTACTTC
TRBD2	TRBJ2-1	TRBV3-1/TRBV3-2	CASSTRTSGFLDNEQFF	TGTGCCAGCAGCACACGGACTAGCGGCTTCTTAGACAATGAGCAGTTCTTC
.	TRBJ1-4	TRBV2	CASSATGAYNEKLFF	TGTGCCAGCAGTGCGACAGGAGCCTATAATGAAAAACTGTTTTTT
.	TRBJ1-2	TRBV2	CASSREAYGYTF	TGTGCCAGCTCCCGGGAGGCCTATGGCTACACCTTC
.	TRBJ1-5	TRBV7-8	CASSLESGRLGQPQHF	TGTGCCAGCAGCTTAGAGTCTGGACGGCTTGGACAGCCCCAGCATTTT
.	TRBJ1-6	TRBV28	CASNSGGLNNSPLHF	TGTGCCAGCAATTCGGGGGGGCTCAATAATTCACCCCTCCACTTT
.	TRBJ1-1	TRBV2	CASSEARGGTEAFF	TGTGCCAGCAGTGAAGCAAGGGGGGGGACTGAAGCTTTCTTT
TRBD1	TRBJ1-5	TRBV7-9	CASSLAPLRDSLNQPQHF	TGTGCCAGCAGCTTGGCCCCTCTCCGGGACAGTCTTAATCAGCCCCAGCATTTT
.	TRBJ1-1	TRBV7-2	CASSLAPRAEAFF	TGTGCCAGCAGCTTAGCGCCACGGGCGGAAGCTTTCTTT
.	TRBJ1-1	TRBV25-1	CASAIGTNTEAFF	TGTGCCAGCGCGATCGGCACGAACACTGAAGCTTTCTTT
.	TRBJ1-2	TRBV27	CASSATPGLWYTF	TGTGCCAGCAGTGCAACTCCGGGACTGTGGTACACCTTC
.	TRBJ1-2	TRBV7-9	CASSLQGPYGYTF	TGTGCCAGCAGCCTACAGGGCCCCTATGGCTACACCTTC
.	TRBJ1-2	TRBV5-3	CARSSAGGADGYTF	TGTGCCAGAAGCTCGGCCGGCGGGGCTGATGGCTACACCTTC
TRBD1	TRBJ1-2	TRBV28	CASSSTDRGYGYTF	TGTGCCAGCAGTTCCACTGACAGGGGCTATGGCTACACCTTC
TRBD2	TRBJ2-1	TRBV7-9	CASSSGGLANYNEQFF	TGTGCCAGCAGCTCCGGGGGACTAGCGAACTACAATGAGCAGTTCTTC
TRBD1	TRBJ2-2	TRBV24-1	CATLLKTGGANTGELFF	TGTGCCACGCTCTTAAAAACAGGGGGCGCGAACACCGGGGAGCTGTTTTTT
.	TRBJ1-1	TRBV18	CASSLGGASTGTEAFF	TGTGCCAGCTCACTCGGGGGCGCGAGCACTGGCACTGAAGCTTTCTTT
.	TRBJ1-3	TRBV6-5	CASSNQGNTIYF	TGTGCCAGCAGCAACCAGGGAAACACCATATATTTT
.	TRBJ1-2	TRBV12-3/TRBV12-4	CASSFGGMGGYTF	TGTGCCAGCAGTTTCGGGGGGATGGGTGGCTACACCTTC